This T cell receptor beta chain was retrieved from a study of T-cell reconstitution after alpha-beta-depleted transplantation in children. Unique molecular identifiers featured in how the TCRbeta library was prepared. MiXCR, applied by TCRdb to the PCR reads, yields one record per CDR3 protein. The repertoire holds more than 200,000 distinct CDR3 sequences, with roughly 24% as singletons. General study points: One year after transplant, T-cell counts and diversity came mostly from newly produced T cells. Several hundred rapidly expanded clones from non-depleted graft cells reportedly supplied alpha-beta T cells about two months post-transplant. Surviving recipient T cells and thymic progenitors underlay high day-60 TCRbeta diversity in some patients.

This clonotype was counted only a few times. What it recognizes is unknown. This clonotype was obtained from a girl aged 2-10 years with Fanconi anemia, due to receive a stem cell transplant. Sequencing used PBMCs, obtained before TCRalphabeta/CD19-depleted stem cell transplant.

The DNA of the CDR3 is TGTGCCACCAGGGTAGCGGGGGGGCTCGAGACCCAGTACTTC. Translating it yields CATRVAGGLETQYF. V usage is TRBV15 and J usage is TRBJ2-5; TRBD2 aligns across 11 bases. The CDR3 is 14 amino acids. Per germline, CDR1 LNHNV and CDR2 YYDKDF (reference sequence). The junction had 5 bases not matched to a gene; V was cut back by 6 bases and J by 5 bases.